This TCR beta chain is drawn from a study of blood T cells in healthy people across ages. To note about this clonotype: Its antigen is undetermined.

Overall study findings and caveats: Strong correlation linked observed beta diversity and percent naive T cells.

Healthy Caucasians from Russia aged about 6 to 90 served as donors. Deletions cut 5 bases from V and 4 bases from J, with 15 bases between. In germline, CDR1 is SGHVS, CDR2 FQNEAQ. The CDR3 has 15 residues. Together with a sample-barcoded 5' primer, a J-beta primer mix was included in a second PCR lasting about 7 to 11 cycles. TCRdb processed the 5' RACE reads anew with MiXCR; each CDR3 protein has one entry. The table records about 1.6 million distinct CDR3 sequences, almost 35% of them present only once. V and J are TRBV7-8 and TRBJ2-1, with a tentative D call TRBD2 (5 bases). The TCR was taken from a woman in her 30s in good health. The sample comprised blood. The CDR3 DNA follows: TGTGCCAGCAGCGAAGGGAGCGCTTATTACAATGAGCAGTTCTTC. This translates into CASSEGSAYYNEQFF.